This T cell receptor beta chain was identified during a study of response to subunit inactivated influenza vaccine. TCRdb re-called the RT-PCR reads with MiXCR, one entry per CDR3 protein. The profile shows hundreds of thousands of distinct CDR3 sequences, about 12% of them singletons. This clonotype was seen only a few times. The antigen remains undetermined. General study points: With each seasonal influenza vaccination, the authors suggested, few new T cells are recruited.

This sequence was found in a man aged 50 to 60 who received an inactivated influenza vaccine. The source was PBMCs from blood, collected on the day of vaccination.

CDR3 in amino acids: CASSLYGAGQQETQYF. As DNA, the CDR3 is TGTGCCAGCAGTTTATATGGGGCAGGGCAGCAAGAGACCCAGTACTTC. The V and J genes are TRBV27 and TRBJ2-5; TRBD1 might be the D (5 bases). The CDR3 contains 16 residues. The germline V gene encodes CDR1 MNHEY and CDR2 SMNVEV (reference sequence). Trimming left V 1 base short and J 2 bases short, with 14 bases between.